This T cell receptor beta chain was sequenced during a study of shared clonotypes between healthy human individuals. In the case of this clone: Its cognate antigen is unknown.

Naive CD8 isolation took CD45RO-negative cells positively selected for CCR7 and excluded terminally differentiated effector memory CD45RA+ cells. Each donor was a Caucasian adult residing in Nashville, Tennessee. The CDR3 runs to 18 residues. Germline CDR1 PRHDT, CDR2 FYEKMQ (reference sequence). The junction had 15 bases not matched to a gene; V was cut back by 3 bases and J by 3 bases. Points from the study as a whole: Clonotypes shared by all four sorted-subset donors had higher generation probabilities than non-shared clonotypes. Approximately 5% of naive CD4 clonotypes were shared across a few donors.

For each subset, genomic DNA was distributed in equal portions over several immunoSEQ plates. The method was immunoSEQ multiplex PCR; TCRdb's version includes in-frame clones alone and lacks a portion of them. The top ten hold 0.11% of the sample, which has some 600,000 clones, about 96% seen once. The material sequenced was naive CD8+ T cells sorted from blood. V gene TRBV13 combines with J gene TRBJ2-7; 9 bases match TRBD1. The source of this sequence is a woman in her twenties or thirties in good health. The CDR3 DNA is TGTGCCAGCAGCTTTCGACCGGGACAGGGAGCTAACTACTACGAGCAGTACTTC. It encodes CASSFRPGQGANYYEQYF.